The 30 T cell receptor beta chains below were found in one sample sequenced in a study of regulatory T cells in long-lasting Graves disease. Construction of TCR beta libraries relied on iRepertoire HTBI primers and on Arm-PCR targeting CDR3 regions. TCRdb used MiXCR to reprocess the multiplex PCR reads, holding one entry per CDR3 protein. The data hold 420,000 or so distinct CDR3 sequences, with less than 20% observed a single time. Time point of the sample: newly diagnosed GD, antithyroid drugs for less than 3 months. From PBMCs, RNA was extracted and then used to make the TCR library. Separately, the same data were catalogued under a study of T cells in Graves' hyperthyroidism and ophthalmopathy.

The material sequenced was peripheral blood mononuclear cells (PBMCs), taken at new diagnosis, from a patient treated with antithyroid drugs. The receptor source for this set is a woman under 30 with Graves disease.

This clonotype occurred many times. The genes are TRBV28 and TRBJ1-1; no firm D call. This CDR3 has 14 amino acids. Germline V gene data show CDR1 as MDHEN and CDR2 as SYDVKM. Deletions cut 2 bases from V and 4 bases from J, with 11 bases between. The CDR3 sequence is CASSLISGITEAFF. The CDR3 coding sequence is TGTGCCAGCAGTTTAATATCGGGGATCACTGAAGCTTTCTTT.

This clonotype was detected only a few times. This rearrangement joins TRBV28 to TRBJ1-3; unclear D gene. The CDR3 sequence is 15 residues long. Trimming pared 3 bases from V and 2 bases from J, leaving 11 bases between. Looked up from germline, CDR1 is MDHEN and CDR2 is SYDVKM. CDR3 sequence reads: CASSFPFRTGNTIYF. The CDR3, as DNA: TGTGCCAGCAGTTTCCCCTTTAGGACTGGAAACACCATATATTTT.

Notes on this clonotype: A junction end diverges from the germline sequence, so it may reflect a read error. The V and J genes are TRBV11-1 and TRBJ2-1, with 15 bases fitting TRBD2. The CDR3 loop spans 23 amino acids. The germline V gene encodes CDR1 SGHAT and CDR2 FQDESV (reference sequence). In DNA, the CDR3 is TGTGCCAGCAGCCACGGACTAGCGGGAGGGCCTCAAATTAGGAAAGGTTCCTACAATGAGCAGCTCTTC. Translation: CASSHGLAGGPQIRKGSYNEQLF.

This clonotype was detected a few times. V and J are TRBV29-1 and TRBJ1-2; 9 nucleotides agree with TRBD1. There are 14 residues in the CDR3. Germline V CDR1 and CDR2: SQVTM, ANQGSEA. V lost 0 bases and J lost 8; bases outside the gene matches: 7. The CDR3 bases are TGCAGCGTTGAAGATCGGGACAGGGACGGCGGCTACACCTTC. This translates into CSVEDRDRDGGYTF.

This clonotype has a count of ten or more. This chain joins TRBV27 and TRBJ2-5; a weak D match, TRBD2 (6 bases). V shed 5 bases and J shed 4 bases, with 14 bases lying between them. CDR3 size: 14 residues. Germline CDR1 reads MNHEY; CDR2 reads SMNVEV (reference sequence). As DNA, the CDR3 is TGTGCCAGCAGTCCGCGGGGTTCGGGAGAGACCCAGTACTTC. It codes for CASSPRGSGETQYF.

The table lists this clonotype with many counts. Its ends do not fully match the called genes, so a read error is possible. The chain joins TRBV5-1 to TRBJ2-1; D not certain. The CDR3 covers 17 residues. Per the germline V gene, CDR1 is SGHRS and CDR2 is YFSETQ. The CDR3 here is CASSSDRIQSSNNEQFF. The CDR3 nucleotides read TGCGCCAGCAGCTCGGACCGCATTCAATCCTCCAACAATGAGCAGTTCTTC.

This clonotype was seen at least ten times. The chain carries TRBV20-1 and TRBJ2-3; 12 bases are a match to TRBD2. This CDR3 is built from 17 residues. Trimming cost V 0 bases and J 7 bases; bases outside gene matches: 11. CDR1 DFQATT and CDR2 SNEGSKA come from the germline V gene (reference sequence). The CDR3 nucleotides are TGCAGTGCTAGAGATCTAGCGGGAGGGCCTGATCGCTATACGCAGTATTTT. Translation: CSARDLAGGPDRYTQYF.

Details on this clonotype: One base separates it from a far larger clone, so it is likely a read error. V is TRBV9 and J is TRBJ2-4, with D tentatively TRBD1 or TRBD2 (5 bases each). The CDR3 runs to 15 residues. Germline values: CDR1 SGDLS, CDR2 YYNGEE. In DNA, the CDR3 is TGTGCCAGCAGTTTTAAGGGGCTAGCCAAAAACACTCAGTACTTC. It yields the protein CASSFKGLAKNTQYF.

The chain combines TRBV20-1 with TRBJ2-3; no reliable D call. The length of the CDR3 is 11 residues. Germline V gives CDR1 DFQATT, CDR2 SNEGSKA (reference sequence). Trimming removed 3 bases at V and 7 bases at J, with 8 bases between. The CDR3 protein is CSASSVNTQYF. The CDR3 DNA reads TGCAGTGCTAGTTCGGTAAATACGCAGTATTTT.

This clonotype turned up a few times. The chain carries TRBV28 and TRBJ1-2; perhaps TRBD1 as D (5 bases). Trimming stripped 7 bases from V and 3 bases from J, with 24 bases between. The CDR3 contains 17 residues. In germline, CDR1 is MDHEN, CDR2 SYDVKM. The CDR3 loop reads CASIGFTRDGLHYGYTF. CDR3 coding DNA: TGTGCCAGCATCGGCTTTACCCGGGACGGACTACACTATGGCTACACCTTC.

This clonotype has ten or more counts. The chain recombines TRBV29-1 with TRBJ2-3; 14 bases are shared with TRBD2. Germline CDR1 reads SQVTM; CDR2 reads ANQGSEA. The CDR3 contains 17 residues. The J segment lost 2 bases and the V segment lost 7 bases, leaving 11 bases of the junction unmatched. In DNA, the CDR3 is TGCAGCGCAACCGGACTAGCGGGAGGCCCCCACACAGATACGCAGTATTTT. It translates to CSATGLAGGPHTDTQYF.

In this sample, this clonotype turned up a few times. The chain has TRBV28 and TRBJ1-4; perhaps TRBD1 as D (5 bases). Germline CDR1 reads MDHEN; CDR2 reads SYDVKM. The V end was cut by 11 bases, the J end by 5 bases, with 21 bases between. The CDR3 contains 15 residues. Written as DNA, the CDR3 is TGTGCCTCTACCCCCGGGACGGCCGCCAATGAAAAACTGTTTTTT. Translated, it gives CASTPGTAANEKLFF. Full variable domain (outside the CDR3, taken from reference TRBV28 and TRBJ1-4): DVKVTQSSRYLVKRTGEKVFLECVQDMDHENMFWYRQDPGLGLRLIYFSYDVKMKEKGDIPEGYSVSREKKERFSLILESASTNQTSMYLCASTPGTAANEKLFFGSGTQLSVL.

This clonotype was observed many times. An end of the junction differs from the germline gene, which may be a read error. This rearrangement joins TRBV5-1 to TRBJ2-3; the match to TRBD2 covers 13 bases. This CDR3 spans 19 amino acids. Looked up from germline, CDR1 is SGHRS and CDR2 is YFSETQ. For the CDR3, the DNA is TGTGCCAGCAGCTCACCCCCCGGGACTAGCGGGATGAACACAGATACGCAGTATTTT. Amino acid sequence: CASSSPPGTSGMNTDTQYF.

The table lists this clonotype with many counts. The chain combines TRBV6-1 with TRBJ2-7, with D hard to call. V lost 5 bases and J 0 bases, leaving 11 bases between the germline ends. The length of the CDR3 is 14 residues. From germline, CDR1 is MNHNS and CDR2 SASEGT. CDR3 in amino acids: CASSRDRTSYEQYF. In nucleotides, the CDR3 is TGTGCCAGCAGTCGAGACCGGACCTCCTACGAGCAGTACTTC.

This clonotype has a count of ten or more. This chain links TRBV3-1 with TRBJ2-6, with D tentatively TRBD1 (6 bases). The CDR3 consists of 16 residues. Germline V CDR1 and CDR2: LGHDT, YNNKEL (reference sequence). V dropped 4 bases and J dropped 0 bases, with 10 bases sitting between them. CDR3 coding DNA: TGTGCCAGCAGCCGGAGACAGGTCTCTGGGGCCAACGTCCTGACTTTC. Translating it yields CASSRRQVSGANVLTF.

The rearrangement joins TRBV28 to TRBJ1-5, with 9 bases aligning to TRBD1. The CDR3 runs 16 residues. Unmatched junction bases numbered 11, after V lost 5 bases and J lost 6 bases. Germline lookup yields CDR1 MDHEN and CDR2 SYDVKM. The CDR3 bases are TGTGCCAGCAGTCAAGAACAGGGGGCGTATAGTCAGCCCCAGCATTTT. Protein product: CASSQEQGAYSQPQHF. Variable domain in full (rest from reference TRBV28 and TRBJ1-5): DVKVTQSSRYLVKRTGEKVFLECVQDMDHENMFWYRQDPGLGLRLIYFSYDVKMKEKGDIPEGYSVSREKKERFSLILESASTNQTSMYLCASSQEQGAYSQPQHFGDGTRLSIL.

This clonotype was observed a few times. The V call is TRBV4-3, the J call TRBJ1-5; weak D call: TRBD1 (5 bases). Trimming pared 0 bases from V and 2 bases from J, leaving 11 bases between. The CDR3 spans 16 residues. The V gene's germline CDR1 is LGHNA and CDR2 YSLEER. This CDR3 is CASSQDPGVGNQPQHF. DNA of the CDR3: TGCGCCAGCAGCCAAGATCCGGGGGTCGGCAATCAGCCCCAGCATTTT.

Many counts were recorded for this clonotype. This chain connects TRBV9 to TRBJ2-1; 12 positions agree with TRBD2. The CDR3 covers 14 residues. Germline assignment: CDR1 SGDLS and CDR2 YYNGEE. V trimming: 6 bases; J trimming: 8 bases; junction bases outside the gene matches: 6. DNA of the CDR3: TGTGCCAGCACAGGGACTAGCGGGTCCTATGAGCAGTTCTTC. Translation: CASTGTSGSYEQFF.

This clonotype was picked up many times. This chain joins TRBV28 and TRBJ2-7, with 7 bases identical to TRBD1. V lost 8 bases and J lost 7; bases outside the gene matches: 14. Germline V lookup: CDR1 MDHEN, CDR2 SYDVKM. The CDR3 extends over 14 amino acids. The CDR3 sequence: CASSGAGTAMEQYF. CDR3 bases: TGTGCCAGCTCAGGGGCCGGGACAGCCATGGAGCAGTACTTC.

This chain joins TRBV4-1 and TRBJ2-3; 8 positions match TRBD2. The DNA end lines up better with TRBJ2-1; the J call may be wrong. The CDR3 length is 14 residues. Germline V gene data show CDR1 as MGHRA and CDR2 as YSYEKL. The CDR3 spells CASSQGTSSESQFF. In DNA, the CDR3 is TGCGCCAGCAGCCAAGGGACTAGCTCCGAGTCGCAGTTCTTC.

In regard to this clonotype: A single base separates this from a much larger clone, so it may be a read error. The J gene is TRBJ2-7, the V gene TRBV6-1, with 9 bases lining up with TRBD1. CDR1 is MNHNS, CDR2 SASEGT, per germline. This CDR3 region has 18 residues. V was pared by 10 bases and J by 3 bases, with 22 bases of the junction left unmatched. CDR3 in DNA: TGTGCCAACACTACCCGGGACAGGGCCGCCGTACGAGACTACGAGCAGTACTTC. This codes for CANTTRDRAAVRDYEQYF.

The sample holds many counts of this clonotype. The gene calls are TRBV30 and TRBJ2-1, with 15 nucleotides matching TRBD2. The CDR3 contains 19 residues. Germline-derived CDR1 and CDR2 are GTSNPN and SVGIG (reference sequence). V dropped 4 bases and J dropped 0; count of bases not matched to a gene: 10. Here the CDR3 DNA reads TGTGCCTGGAACTTAGGACTAGCGGGAGGGCCCCTCTCCTACAATGAGCAGTTCTTC. As protein: CAWNLGLAGGPLSYNEQFF.

Ten or more counts support this clonotype. The chain uses TRBV18 and TRBJ1-1; D gene unclear. V gave up 8 bases and J gave up 4 bases, with 11 bases separating them. CDR1 is KGHSH, CDR2 LQKENI, per germline. The CDR3 length is 12 residues. Here the CDR3 reads CASRLPSTEAFF. In DNA, the CDR3 is TGTGCCAGCCGACTGCCGAGCACTGAAGCTTTCTTT. Variable domain in full (rest from reference TRBV18 and TRBJ1-1): NAGVMQNPRHLVRRRGQEARLRCSPMKGHSHVYWYRQLPEEGLKFMVYLQKENIIDESGMPKERFSAEFPKEGPSILRIQQVVRGDSAAYFCASRLPSTEAFFGQGTRLTVV.

This clonotype was seen a single time. The chain is built from TRBV28 and TRBJ1-2; perhaps TRBD1 as D (6 bases). The germline V gene has CDR1 MDHEN and CDR2 SYDVKM. The CDR3 spans 10 residues. As DNA, the CDR3 is TGTGTCACAGGGTCGTCTGGCTACACCTTC. Translated, it gives CVTGSSGYTF.

This clonotype was seen many times. The chain recombines TRBV28 with TRBJ2-3; 8 nucleotides agree with TRBD2. Trimming took 4 bases from V and 4 from J; bases not matched to a gene: 13. The CDR3 is 17 amino acids. The germline V gene has CDR1 MDHEN and CDR2 SYDVKM. CDR3 in DNA: TGTGCCAGCAGTTGGTTGGGGAAGGGACTAGGGGCAGATACGCAGTATTTT. Its protein product is CASSWLGKGLGADTQYF.

This clonotype has only a few counts. This chain connects TRBV28 to TRBJ2-7; 7 bases are shared with TRBD2. The CDR3 is 13 residues long. V shed 8 bases, J shed 3 bases, and the junction held 7 bases outside the gene matches. Germline CDR1 reads MDHEN; CDR2 reads SYDVKM. This CDR3 is CASALGRDYEQYF. In DNA, the CDR3 is TGTGCCAGCGCCCTGGGGAGGGACTACGAGCAGTACTTC.

The rearrangement uses TRBV9 and TRBJ1-3, with 12 bases identical to TRBD1. The CDR3 covers 15 residues. The trim removed 4 bases at V and 8 bases at J, leaving 7 bases unmatched. The germline V gene encodes CDR1 SGDLS and CDR2 YYNGEE. In DNA, the CDR3 is TGTGCCAGCAGCCCAAGGGACAGGGGGCAATACACCATATATTTT. Translating gives CASSPRDRGQYTIYF.

The rearrangement uses TRBV12-3 or TRBV12-4 and TRBJ1-2; D may be TRBD1 (6 bases). The CDR3 has 15 residues. Deletions cut 6 bases from V and 2 bases from J, with 16 bases between. The CDR3 DNA reads TGTGCCAGCAGATCCTACAGGGCCCCAAACTATGGCTACACCTTC. This codes for CASRSYRAPNYGYTF.

This clonotype was detected ten times or more. The genes are TRBV27 and TRBJ2-7; perhaps TRBD2 as D (6 bases). Trimming took off 6 bases at V and 0 bases at J, with 18 bases between the two ends. Germline V gives CDR1 MNHEY, CDR2 SMNVEV (reference sequence). The CDR3 extends over 16 amino acids. The CDR3 spells CASSSVEGRSSYEQYF. For the CDR3, the DNA is TGTGCCAGCAGCTCCGTGGAGGGGAGGTCCTCCTACGAGCAGTACTTC.

This clonotype appeared a few times. The chain carries TRBV6-1 and TRBJ2-7; 8 positions agree with TRBD2. The J segment lost 2 bases and the V segment lost 6 bases, leaving 9 bases of the junction unmatched. Germline CDR1 is MNHNS and CDR2 is SASEGT. The CDR3 totals 15 residues. CDR3 bases: TGTGCCAGCAGAATGACTAGCGAATCTGCCTACGAGCAGTACTTC. Protein sequence: CASRMTSESAYEQYF.